These 18 T cell receptor beta chains were all obtained from the same sample, sequenced in a study of T cell repertoires in cytomegalovirus infection. Via MiXCR, TCRdb re-called the reads, giving one row per CDR3 protein. The sample consists of hundreds of thousands of distinct CDR3 sequences, 18% of them appearing once. The specimen sequenced was PBMCs. The receptors here all came from a human donor in good health (CMV status not recorded). Some clones in this sample may be carry-over from other donors' samples.

The sample holds a few counts of this clonotype. V is TRBV19 and J is TRBJ2-5, with TRBD2 matching over 8 bases. Trimming took 1 base from V and 2 from J; bases not matched to a gene: 3. The CDR3 runs to 15 residues. Looked up from germline, CDR1 is LNHDA and CDR2 is SQIVND (reference sequence). CDR3 region: CASSIGASGQETQYF. CDR3 DNA sequence: TGTGCCAGTAGTATAGGGGCTAGCGGGCAAGAGACCCAGTACTTC. The whole variable domain, filled in from reference TRBV19 and TRBJ2-5, reads DGGITQSPKYLFRKEGQNVTLSCEQNLNHDAMYWYRQDPGQGLRLIYYSQIVNDFQKGDIAEGYSVSREKKESFPLTVTSAQKNPTAFYLCASSIGASGQETQYFGPGTRLLVL.

This clonotype showed up just a few times. CDR3 nucleotide sequence: TGCAGTGCTAGCCGAGACAGGGTGGAGACCCAGTACTTC. Amino acid sequence: CSASRDRVETQYF. The rearrangement uses TRBV20-1 and TRBJ2-5; TRBD1 agrees at 7 bases. The germline gives CDR1 DFQATT, CDR2 SNEGSKA (reference sequence). J gave up 5 bases and V 3 bases, and 6 bases lay outside the gene matches. This CDR3 comprises 13 residues.

The V gene is TRBV6-5, the J gene TRBJ2-1; possibly TRBD1 for D (8 bases). The ends were cut back, 6 bases at V and 6 bases at J, with 12 bases in the middle. The CDR3 totals 13 residues. The germline CDR1 and CDR2 sequences are MNHEY and SVGAGI. The CDR3: CASRTGEGNEQFF. CDR3 bases: TGTGCCAGCAGGACAGGGGAGGGCAATGAGCAGTTCTTC.

The chain carries TRBV10-2 and TRBJ2-3; TRBD2 agrees at 7 bases. The CDR3 totals 19 residues. V gave up 7 bases and J gave up 2 bases; unmatched junction bases: 21. Germline CDR1 WSHSY, CDR2 SAAADI. The CDR3 here is CASTRAGKGRREYTDTQYF. The CDR3, as DNA: TGCGCCAGCACAAGAGCGGGGAAGGGACGGCGGGAGTACACAGATACGCAGTATTTT.

This clonotype was found a few times. The rearrangement uses TRBV20-1 and TRBJ2-3; possibly TRBD2 for D (6 bases). CDR1 is DFQATT and CDR2 is SNEGSKA in the germline V gene (reference sequence). Deletions cut 5 bases from V and 4 bases from J, with 7 bases between. The length of the CDR3 is 11 residues. The chain's CDR3 is CSAWEADTQYF. CDR3 nucleotide sequence: TGCAGTGCTTGGGAGGCAGATACGCAGTATTTT.

The chain employs TRBV18 and TRBJ2-1, with 8 bases identical to TRBD2. The germline CDR1 and CDR2 sequences are KGHSH and LQKENI. Losses at the gene ends were 5 bases for V and 3 bases for J; bases not matched to a gene: 3. This CDR3 is 14 amino acids long. The CDR3 loop reads CASSSSGDYNEQFF. CDR3 DNA: TGTGCCAGCTCAAGTAGCGGGGACTACAATGAGCAGTTCTTC.

This clonotype came up many times. V usage is TRBV7-2 and J usage is TRBJ2-7; D gene uncertain. CDR1 is SGHTA, CDR2 FQGNSA, per germline. V lost 2 bases to trimming and J lost 0 bases, with 5 bases between them. The CDR3 covers 13 residues. CDR3 nucleotides: TGTGCCAGCAGCTTAAGGTTCTCCTACGAGCAGTACTTC. Its protein product is CASSLRFSYEQYF.

This clonotype appeared many times. This sequence joins TRBV7-2 and TRBJ2-5; the match to TRBD1 covers 9 bases. The V gene's germline CDR1 is SGHTA and CDR2 FQGNSA. The CDR3 has 13 amino acids. V lost 5 bases and J lost 5; bases outside the gene matches: 3. The CDR3 region is CASSPGTGETQYF. CDR3 DNA sequence: TGTGCCAGCAGCCCGGGGACAGGGGAGACCCAGTACTTC.

There are many counts of this clonotype. The V gene is TRBV24-1, the J gene TRBJ2-1, with D tentatively TRBD2 (7 bases). Germline lookup yields CDR1 KGHDR and CDR2 SFDVKD. CDR3 size: 18 residues. The ends were cut back, 3 bases at V and 7 bases at J, with 24 bases in the middle. CDR3 protein: CATSDPLGGADGRNEQFF. DNA of the CDR3: TGTGCCACCAGTGATCCCTTGGGGGGGGCCGACGGGAGGAATGAGCAGTTCTTC.

This clonotype was observed many times. The CDR3 spells CASSFLGQGINEQFF. In DNA, the CDR3 is TGTGCCAGCAGCTTCCTTGGACAGGGAATCAATGAGCAGTTCTTC. The V gene is TRBV7-2, the J gene TRBJ2-1, with TRBD1 matching over 8 bases. The germline V gene has CDR1 SGHTA and CDR2 FQGNSA. The V segment lost 3 bases and the J segment 6 bases; nucleotides outside the gene matches: 7. This CDR3 is 15 amino acids long.

There are many counts of this clonotype. This chain links TRBV28 with TRBJ2-7; D might be TRBD1 or TRBD2, each matching 7 bases. Trimming removed 8 bases at V and 3 bases at J, with 14 bases between. Germline V gene sequence: CDR1 MDHEN, CDR2 SYDVKM. The CDR3 runs 13 residues. CDR3 in amino acids: CASRGDSRYEQYF. The CDR3 region has the DNA TGTGCCAGCCGGGGGGACAGCCGCTACGAGCAGTACTTC.

Here the CDR3 DNA reads TGTGCCAGCAGTCCCGACAGGGGGCACGGAAACACCATATATTTT. It yields the protein CASSPDRGHGNTIYF. The rearrangement links TRBV4-2 to TRBJ1-3, with 10 bases that match TRBD1. V shed 6 bases, J shed 4 bases, and the junction held 6 bases outside the gene matches. Germline lookup yields CDR1 LGHNA and CDR2 YNFKEQ. The length of the CDR3 is 15 residues.

The J gene is TRBJ1-6, the V gene TRBV5-1; 9 bases match TRBD1. Looked up from germline, CDR1 is SGHRS and CDR2 is YFSETQ. The CDR3 is 14 residues long. J gave up 9 bases and V 2 bases, and 3 bases lay outside the gene matches. This CDR3 is CASSFRTGASPLHF. In nucleotides, the CDR3 is TGCGCCAGCAGCTTTAGGACAGGGGCTTCACCCCTCCACTTT.

In this sample, this clonotype turned up many times. This chain uses TRBV7-2 with TRBJ2-4; D may be TRBD1 (5 bases). V gave up 1 base and J gave up 7 bases, with 8 bases separating them. This CDR3 comprises 13 residues. Per germline, CDR1 SGHTA and CDR2 FQGNSA. The CDR3 spells CASSLEDKNIQYF. The CDR3 DNA is TGTGCCAGCAGCTTAGAGGACAAGAACATTCAGTACTTC.

In this sample, this clonotype turned up a few times. This sequence joins TRBV20-1 and TRBJ2-3; a weak D match, TRBD1 (5 bases). The CDR3 loop spans 14 amino acids. V was trimmed by 2 bases and J by 4 bases, leaving 13 bases between them. Germline V gives CDR1 DFQATT, CDR2 SNEGSKA (reference sequence). The CDR3 sequence: CSARIAQGADTQYF. The CDR3 DNA is TGCAGTGCTAGAATTGCCCAAGGGGCAGATACGCAGTATTTT.

This clonotype came up many times. V usage is TRBV6-1 and J usage is TRBJ2-5; D is possibly TRBD1 (7 bases). This CDR3 is built from 15 residues. In germline, CDR1 is MNHNS, CDR2 SASEGT. The V end lost 4 bases, the J end lost 1 base, and 13 bases lay between the germline ends. The CDR3 region is CASSGGRGAQETQYF. CDR3 coding DNA: TGTGCCAGCAGTGGGGGCAGGGGGGCCCAAGAGACCCAGTACTTC.

The table lists this clonotype with many counts. The J gene is TRBJ1-3, the V gene TRBV7-2, with 9 positions matching TRBD1. From germline, CDR1 is SGHTA and CDR2 FQGNSA. V lost 3 bases, J lost 0 bases, and 0 bases stayed unmatched. This CDR3 is 15 amino acids long. CDR3 bases: TGTGCCAGCAGCTTGACAGGGGGCTCTGGAAACACCATATATTTT. Residues: CASSLTGGSGNTIYF.

This chain connects TRBV19 to TRBJ2-2, with D unclear. Trimming left V 7 bases short and J 4 bases short, with 19 bases between. The CDR3 is 16 amino acids. Per germline, CDR1 LNHDA and CDR2 SQIVND (reference sequence). As DNA, the CDR3 is TGTGCCAGTACCCCAGCAAGTGTCTTGGGCACCGGGGAGCTGTTTTTT. Amino acid sequence: CASTPASVLGTGELFF.